This T cell receptor (beta chain) emerged from a study of radiation and T cells in renal cell carcinoma (TCRdb year 2020). In the study overall: Samples were obtained from a clinical trial, in which 15 Gy stereotactic body radiation therapy was delivered to primary renal cell carcinomas and nephrectomy was performed 4 weeks later. A total of some 55 samples underwent TCR beta sequencing, made up of approximately 26 tumors and about 27 peripheral blood samples. Across all 50 or so samples, several million unique CDR3 nucleotide sequences, encoding about 2,700,000 unique CDR3 amino acid sequences, were identified. Results the study describes overall, beyond this receptor: Changes in the blood repertoire were not tracked past 4 weeks after treatment. Because pretreatment tumor biopsies were not available, the baseline intratumoral presence of clonotypes could not be determined. In blood, the top tumor clonotypes increased from baseline to 2 weeks after radiation and then shrank by 4 weeks, which suggests a temporary expansion of tumor-resident clones. The single-armed trial design could not address effects of radiation dose or scheduling on the TCR repertoire.

Worth noting for this clone: Its binding antigen is unknown. Base qualities are missing; no much larger clone stands one base away.

CDR1 and CDR2 (SGHNT, YENEEA) derive from the germline V gene. The CDR3 contains 12 residues, cysteine and phenylalanine counted. Of all the DNA, just the CDR3 is kept, 36 bases in frame from base 1. Deletion took 4 bases off V and 6 bases off J, with a span of 9 bases between the germline ends. The sample's time point label, in plain terms: baseline pretreatment blood. According to the study, the label for this sample's treatment or condition signals: 15 Gy SBRT to primary tumor, nephrectomy 4 weeks later. To follow tumor-enriched clonotypes, serial peripheral blood was collected from radiation-treated patients at baseline and at 2 weeks and 4 weeks after SBRT. All patients had renal cell carcinoma with clear cell pathology. Genomic DNA for TCR sequencing was prepared using the QIAamp DNA Blood Mini Kit (Qiagen). The analyses included just those samples that passed every quality control check. TCR beta libraries were generated from genomic DNA with the immunoSEQ kit, following the manufacturer's recommendations. To prepare the libraries, a first multiplex PCR with proprietary primers was run, followed by a second PCR that added unique barcodes, and a bead cleanup was done after each round. A positive control reaction and a negative control reaction, both provided in the kit, were run with every batch of samples. The final libraries underwent checking on an Agilent 4200 TapeStation D1000 ScreenTape, volumetric pooling, and quantification by qPCR. An Illumina NextSeq500 fitted with a MidOutput 150-cycle cartridge performed the sequencing, running 156 Read1 cycles and 15 Index1 cycles with the kit's custom primers. The pooled library was loaded at approximately 1 pM with a roughly 22% PhiX control spike-in. As for how the authors treated the data: The vendor-processed data were analyzed in R, and a clonotype was defined as all T cells that share the same CDR3 nucleotide sequence. In the clone abundance analyses, frequencies in each sample were normalized to that sample's 10,000 most abundant clones. Public T cell clones, averaging fewer than five per sample, were removed before analysis. An abundance difference of at least 32-fold between compartments was the criterion for calling clonotypes tumor-enriched or baseline blood-enriched. Clonotypes expanded or contracted between blood time points were identified with a beta-binomial differential abundance model. The Baroni-Urbani and Buser coefficient was used to measure tumor-blood repertoire similarity, and groups were compared with two-tailed Wilcoxon tests in R. The immuneACCESS repertoire file appears here via TCRdb, limited to in-frame rearrangements. These files lack a portion of the clones; in checked studies, under half of the deficit traces to unresolved V genes, and the cause of the others is not known. The V and J calls and clone size come from that table; D and trimming were worked out from the DNA. The sample table lists around 140,000 clones, about 87% of them with a count of one. 3.5% to 5% of the sample is held by the ten biggest clonotypes.

This material consisted of blood, taken from a patient whose treatment included radiotherapy and nephrectomy. The TCR sequence derives from a woman aged 70-85 years with renal cell carcinoma. Recombination linked TRBV11-3 to TRBJ1-1, with the D segment identity uncertain. The CDR3 here reads CASSSEGAEAFF. The nucleotide sequence is given as TGTGCCAGCAGCTCTGAGGGCGCTGAAGCTTTCTTT.